Listed below are T cell receptor beta chains from one sample, sequenced in a study of cytomegalovirus exposure and HLA in healthy donors. Sequencing was performed with immunoSEQ multiplex PCR; in TCRdb, only in-frame clones are kept and a portion is missing. The sample holds around 240,000 clones, around 87% seen once. The sample was PBMCs. The source is a woman between 18 and 29 years old in good health and CMV-seronegative. Each CDR3 is given with its conserved first and last residue. Fields, in order: V gene, clone size, D gene, J gene, CDR3 protein, CDR3 DNA. D genes are given only for firm matches. Size tells how often a clone was seen (once, few, many) or the class of an expanded clone, and some rows leave it out.

v_call: TRBV29-1; clone_size: .; d_call: TRBD2; j_call: TRBJ2-3; cdr3_aa: CSVYPSGEGTDTQYF; cdr3_nt: TGCAGCGTTTATCCTAGCGGGGAGGGCACAGATACGCAGTATTTT
v_call: TRBV7-9; clone_size: .; d_call: .; j_call: TRBJ2-7; cdr3_aa: CASSTRGGYEQYF; cdr3_nt: TGTGCCAGCAGCACAAGGGGGGGCTACGAGCAGTACTTC
v_call: TRBV6-1; clone_size: .; d_call: .; j_call: TRBJ2-7; cdr3_aa: CASRTELGPLHEQYF; cdr3_nt: TGTGCCAGCAGGACCGAGCTAGGCCCCTTACACGAGCAGTACTTC
v_call: TRBV5-1; clone_size: .; d_call: TRBD1; j_call: TRBJ1-1; cdr3_aa: CASSPFDRGLGTEAFF; cdr3_nt: TGCGCCAGCAGCCCGTTTGACAGGGGCCTGGGGACTGAAGCTTTCTTT
v_call: TRBV7-2; clone_size: .; d_call: TRBD2; j_call: TRBJ2-5; cdr3_aa: CASSLEVFGGADQETQYF; cdr3_nt: TGTGCCAGCAGCTTAGAGGTTTTCGGGGGGGCGGATCAAGAGACCCAGTACTTC
v_call: TRBV18; clone_size: .; d_call: .; j_call: TRBJ1-5; cdr3_aa: CASSPGDTRDQPQHF; cdr3_nt: TGTGCCAGCTCACCAGGGGACACGAGGGATCAGCCCCAGCATTTT
v_call: TRBV4-3; clone_size: .; d_call: .; j_call: TRBJ2-7; cdr3_aa: CASSQVGGQNEQYF; cdr3_nt: TGCGCCAGCAGCCAAGTGGGGGGGCAAAACGAGCAGTACTTC
v_call: TRBV29-1; clone_size: .; d_call: .; j_call: TRBJ2-3; cdr3_aa: CSVAAPPSGTQYF; cdr3_nt: TGCAGCGTCGCCGCTCCACCTTCAGGGACGCAGTATTTT
v_call: TRBV27; clone_size: once; d_call: TRBD2; j_call: TRBJ2-7; cdr3_aa: CASSLWTSGGVNEQYF; cdr3_nt: TGTGCCAGCAGTTTATGGACTAGCGGGGGGGTAAACGAGCAGTACTTC
v_call: TRBV5-1; clone_size: .; d_call: .; j_call: TRBJ1-6; cdr3_aa: CASSVTVPSYNSPLHF; cdr3_nt: TGCGCCAGCAGCGTGACAGTACCTTCCTATAATTCACCCCTCCACTTT
v_call: TRBV28; clone_size: once; d_call: TRBD2; j_call: TRBJ2-5; cdr3_aa: CASRGLAEETQYF; cdr3_nt: TGTGCCAGCAGGGGACTAGCGGAAGAGACCCAGTACTTC
v_call: TRBV19; clone_size: .; d_call: TRBD1; j_call: TRBJ2-7; cdr3_aa: CASSIDRGSSEQYF; cdr3_nt: TGTGCCAGTAGCATTGACAGGGGGTCGAGCGAGCAGTACTTC
v_call: TRBV7-9; clone_size: .; d_call: .; j_call: TRBJ1-2; cdr3_aa: CASSLQTGQGSEGYTF; cdr3_nt: TGTGCCAGCAGCTTGCAGACCGGTCAGGGATCCGAGGGCTACACCTTC
v_call: TRBV7-3; clone_size: .; d_call: .; j_call: TRBJ2-3; cdr3_aa: CASSPKGSSASTDTQYF; cdr3_nt: TGTGCCAGCAGCCCTAAAGGGAGTAGCGCCAGCACAGATACGCAGTATTTT
v_call: TRBV6-5; clone_size: .; d_call: .; j_call: TRBJ1-2; cdr3_aa: CASSYDRNYGYTF; cdr3_nt: TGTGCCAGCAGTTACGACAGAAACTATGGCTACACCTTC
v_call: TRBV30; clone_size: .; d_call: TRBD1; j_call: TRBJ1-2; cdr3_aa: CAWSGQGANYGYTF; cdr3_nt: TGTGCCTGGAGTGGACAGGGGGCTAACTATGGCTACACCTTC
v_call: TRBV15; clone_size: .; d_call: TRBD1; j_call: TRBJ1-4; cdr3_aa: CATSRGTGTGEEKLFF; cdr3_nt: TGTGCCACCAGCAGGGGCACCGGGACAGGGGAAGAAAAACTGTTTTTT
v_call: TRBV7-9; clone_size: .; d_call: .; j_call: TRBJ1-2; cdr3_aa: CASSSGGLGPQFGYTF; cdr3_nt: TGTGCCAGCAGCTCGGGAGGTTTAGGGCCACAGTTTGGCTACACCTTC
v_call: TRBV4-1; clone_size: .; d_call: TRBD1; j_call: TRBJ1-1; cdr3_aa: CASSQEGQVFAEAFF; cdr3_nt: TGCGCCAGCAGCCAAGAGGGACAGGTCTTCGCTGAAGCTTTCTTT
v_call: TRBV30; clone_size: .; d_call: .; j_call: TRBJ2-2; cdr3_aa: CAWSPIRRGELFF; cdr3_nt: TGTGCCTGGAGTCCCATCCGTCGGGGGGAGCTGTTTTTT
v_call: TRBV4-3; clone_size: .; d_call: .; j_call: TRBJ1-1; cdr3_aa: CASSHTGQLNEAFF; cdr3_nt: TGCGCCAGCAGCCATACCGGACAGCTGAATGAAGCTTTCTTT